The 21 T cell receptor beta chains given below trace back to one sample, sequenced in a study of shared clonotypes between healthy human individuals. Terminally differentiated effector memory CD45RA+ cells were excluded from the naive CD8 cells, which were CD45RO-negative and positively selected for CCR7. Profiled with immunoSEQ multiplex PCR; TCRdb holds only in-frame clones, not every one. The repertoire holds about 1,900,000 clones, with about 95% as singletons. The specimen was naive CD8+ T cells sorted from blood. These receptors were collected from a man in his late teens or twenties in good health.

The rearrangement links TRBV10-3 to TRBJ2-7, with 10 bases aligning to TRBD2. After removal of 10 bases from V and 2 bases from J, the junction contained 11 bases not matched to a gene. The CDR3 runs 15 residues. The germline gives CDR1 ENHRY, CDR2 SYGVKD. Written as DNA, the CDR3 is TGTGCCACCCGAGGACAGCGGGAGGGGACCTACGAGCAGTACTTC. Its protein product is CATRGQREGTYEQYF.

About this clone: The identical CDR3 is also encoded by other nucleotide sequences in the sample. This sequence joins TRBV5-1 and TRBJ1-1; D unclear. The CDR3 has 13 amino acids. Per germline, CDR1 SGHRS and CDR2 YFSETQ. Deletions cut 4 bases from V and 0 bases from J, with 7 bases between. Here the CDR3 reads CASSLGLNTEAFF. DNA of the CDR3: TGCGCCAGCAGCCTCGGGTTGAACACTGAAGCTTTCTTT.

This clone was seen just once. The identical CDR3 is also encoded by other nucleotide sequences in the sample. The chain carries TRBV4-1 and TRBJ2-7; 12 positions agree with TRBD2. The germline gives CDR1 MGHRA, CDR2 YSYEKL. This CDR3 has 16 amino acids. The J segment lost 4 bases and the V segment lost 1 base, leaving 5 bases of the junction unmatched. The CDR3 DNA reads TGCGCCAGCAGCCAAGTCAGACTAGCGGGAGCTTACGAGCAGTACTTC. This gives the protein CASSQVRLAGAYEQYF.

The V call is TRBV9, the J call TRBJ2-3, with 7 bases matching TRBD2. Germline V gene data show CDR1 as SGDLS and CDR2 as YYNGEE. This CDR3 contains 16 residues. J gave up 1 base and V 3 bases, and 8 bases lay outside the gene matches. In nucleotides, the CDR3 is TGTGCCAGCAGCGACCCTTTGGGGGGGGGCACAGATACGCAGTATTTT. Translating it yields CASSDPLGGGTDTQYF.

This chain links TRBV9 with TRBJ1-2, with 10 bases fitting TRBD1. Germline V gene lookup returns CDR1 SGDLS and CDR2 YYNGEE. This CDR3 spans 13 amino acids. The junction had 4 bases not matched to a gene; V was cut back by 3 bases and J by 8 bases. CDR3 amino acids: CASSGTGGSGYTF. The CDR3 DNA is TGTGCCAGCAGCGGGACAGGGGGTTCGGGCTACACCTTC.

This chain joins TRBV2 and TRBJ1-2, with a tentative D call TRBD1 (5 bases). This CDR3 region has 13 residues. Germline CDR1 reads SNHLY; CDR2 reads FYNNEI. With 7 bases removed from V and 4 bases from J, the gap between germline ends came to 13 bases. This CDR3 is CASNSGGGYGYTF. The CDR3 coding sequence is TGTGCCAGCAACTCCGGTGGGGGCTATGGCTACACCTTC.

The J gene is TRBJ1-2, the V gene TRBV6-5, with 8 bases fitting TRBD1. The CDR3 is made up of 13 amino acids. Germline V lookup: CDR1 MNHEY, CDR2 SVGAGI. With 6 bases clipped from V and 13 bases from J, the junction kept 13 bases outside the gene matches. CDR3 region: CASSLTGALSGTF. The CDR3 nucleotides read TGTGCCAGCAGCCTGACAGGGGCACTCAGTGGCACCTTC.

The chain has TRBV6-6 and TRBJ2-1, with TRBD1 as a possible D gene (5 bases). Per germline, CDR1 MNHNY and CDR2 SVGAGI (reference sequence). This CDR3 comprises 13 residues. V was clipped by 8 bases and J by 2 bases, with 10 bases between them. CDR3 region: CASVDSTYNEQFF. The DNA of the CDR3 is TGTGCCAGCGTCGACAGTACCTACAATGAGCAGTTCTTC.

This rearrangement joins TRBV5-1 to TRBJ2-7, with unresolved D. Between the trimmed V and J ends, which lost 2 bases and 4 bases, there was a span of 13 bases. Germline assignment: CDR1 SGHRS and CDR2 YFSETQ. The CDR3 totals 14 residues. The CDR3 DNA follows: TGCGCCAGCAGCTTTAGGGAAGATATTTACGAGCAGTACTTC. Its translation is CASSFREDIYEQYF.

The CDR3 bases are TGTGCCAGCAGTCCTTTGGGGGGACCGAACACTGAAGCTTTCTTT. The encoded protein is CASSPLGGPNTEAFF. The chain carries TRBV27 and TRBJ1-1, with TRBD1 as a possible D gene (5 bases). CDR1 MNHEY and CDR2 SMNVEV come from the germline V gene (reference sequence). The CDR3 is 15 residues long. V was clipped by 5 bases and J by 1 base, with 14 bases between them.

The chain joins TRBV4-2 to TRBJ2-5; 9 bases map to TRBD2. Losses at the gene ends were 0 bases for V and 1 base for J; bases not matched to a gene: 3. The CDR3 contains 16 residues. CDR1 and CDR2 (germline): LGHNA, YNFKEQ. The chain's CDR3 is CASSQEALAGQETQYF. As DNA, the CDR3 is TGTGCCAGCAGCCAAGAAGCACTAGCGGGCCAAGAGACCCAGTACTTC.

V usage is TRBV11-1 and J usage is TRBJ2-7; no clear D. This CDR3 is 14 amino acids long. Trimming pared 1 base from V and 0 bases from J, leaving 7 bases between. Germline V lookup: CDR1 SGHAT, CDR2 FQDESV (reference sequence). This chain's CDR3 is CASSLVGSSYEQYF. The DNA for the CDR3 is TGTGCCAGCAGCTTAGTGGGCAGCTCCTACGAGCAGTACTTC.

The V call is TRBV4-3, the J call TRBJ2-2; 9 bases fit TRBD1. CDR1 is LGHNA, CDR2 YSLEER, per germline. The CDR3 totals 17 residues. Trimming at V came to 1 base and at J to 5 bases, leaving 8 bases not matched to a gene. CDR3 DNA sequence: TGCGCCAGCAGCCAAGCCTCCGGGACAGGGAAAACCGGGGAGCTGTTTTTT. Protein product: CASSQASGTGKTGELFF.

The chain couples TRBV7-9 to TRBJ2-7; no reliable D call. V was trimmed by 1 base and J by 2 bases, leaving 9 bases between them. Germline V CDR1 and CDR2: SEHNR, FQNEAQ (reference sequence). The CDR3 is 14 residues long. CDR3 amino acids: CASSLELVAYEQYF. The CDR3, as DNA: TGTGCCAGCAGCTTAGAACTTGTGGCCTACGAGCAGTACTTC. The full variable domain, with the rest looked up from reference TRBV7-9 and TRBJ2-7, is DTGVSQNPRHKITKRGQNVTFRCDPISEHNRLYWYRQTLGQGPEFLTYFQNEAQLEKSRLLSDRFSAERPKGSFSTLEIQRTEQGDSAMYLCASSLELVAYEQYFGPGTRLTVT.

The V call is TRBV11-2, the J call TRBJ2-5, with D tentatively TRBD1 (6 bases). The V end was cut by 3 bases, the J end by 1 base, with 15 bases between. Germline assignment: CDR1 SGHAT and CDR2 FQNNGV. The length of the CDR3 is 16 residues. The CDR3 protein is CASSLPTGTFQETQYF. The DNA for the CDR3 is TGTGCCAGCAGCTTGCCGACAGGAACCTTCCAAGAGACCCAGTACTTC.

This clone showed up just once. The chain joins TRBV27 to TRBJ2-7, with 8 bases matching TRBD1. The germline V gene encodes CDR1 MNHEY and CDR2 SMNVEV (reference sequence). CDR3 length: 15 residues. After removal of 1 base from V and 2 bases from J, the junction contained 4 bases not matched to a gene. The CDR3 region is CASSLYPGGPYEQYF. As DNA, the CDR3 is TGTGCCAGCAGTTTATACCCAGGGGGCCCCTACGAGCAGTACTTC.

The V gene is TRBV27, the J gene TRBJ2-7; D is uncertain. The V end was cut by 4 bases, the J end by 5 bases, with 18 bases between. Germline lookup yields CDR1 MNHEY and CDR2 SMNVEV (reference sequence). CDR3 length equals 15 residues. The CDR3 loop is CASSSFGPASHEQYF. For the CDR3, the DNA is TGTGCCAGCAGTTCATTCGGGCCCGCATCCCACGAGCAGTACTTC.

This chain links TRBV5-1 with TRBJ2-7; 13 bases match TRBD2. The CDR3 is made up of 17 amino acids. Trimming cost V 4 bases and J 1 base; bases outside gene matches: 8. CDR1 and CDR2 from the germline V gene are SGHRS and YFSETQ. CDR3 loop: CASSPPGLAGASYEQYF. The CDR3 nucleotides are TGCGCCAGCAGCCCTCCCGGACTAGCGGGAGCTTCCTACGAGCAGTACTTC.

The genes are TRBV2 and TRBJ2-3, with TRBD1 matching over 9 bases. This CDR3 contains 17 residues. The germline V gene encodes CDR1 SNHLY and CDR2 FYNNEI. V trimming: 4 bases; J trimming: 4 bases; junction bases outside the gene matches: 12. CDR3 sequence (DNA): TGTGCCAGCAGTGTAACCGGGACAGGGTATGGGGCAGATACGCAGTATTTT. Amino acids: CASSVTGTGYGADTQYF.

The V call is TRBV5-6, the J call TRBJ1-2; 7 bases map to TRBD1. This CDR3 region has 15 residues. J gave up 5 bases and V 0 bases, and 7 bases lay outside the gene matches. The germline V gene encodes CDR1 SGHDT and CDR2 YYEEEE. The CDR3 region has the DNA TGTGCCAGCAGCTTGGAGAGACAGGGTGAGTATGGCTACACCTTC. Protein sequence: CASSLERQGEYGYTF.

The V gene is TRBV7-9, the J gene TRBJ2-7; TRBD1 matches at 8 bases. The CDR3 consists of 13 residues. Trimming took 8 bases from V and 5 from J; bases not matched to a gene: 8. CDR1 is SEHNR and CDR2 is FQNEAQ in the germline V gene (reference sequence). Here the CDR3 DNA reads TGTGCCAGCGCTGGACAGGGAGGTCACGAGCAGTACTTC. Translating it yields CASAGQGGHEQYF.